A single sample is the source of the 23 T cell receptor beta chains below, sequenced in a study of Graves' ophthalmopathy and Graves' hyperthyroidism. Amplification of the TCR beta CDR3 regions used RNA transcripts (as template). A first-round RT-PCR used HTBI primers, followed by a second-round multiplex PCR. Each CDR3 protein is one row after TCRdb ran MiXCR on the multiplex PCR reads. The sample includes some 160,000 distinct CDR3 sequences, approximately 40% of them seen just once. The sample comprised peripheral blood. The source of these receptors is a man aged 25 to 40 with Graves' ophthalmopathy.

This clonotype was seen ten or more times. The chain has TRBV6-1 and TRBJ2-2; TRBD1 might be the D (6 bases). V dropped 7 bases and J dropped 4 bases, with 19 bases sitting between them. CDR3 length: 16 residues. In germline, CDR1 is MNHNS, CDR2 SASEGT. The CDR3 DNA reads TGTGCCAGCACCAAAGGGGTTGGGGGCCCCACCGGGGAGCTGTTTTTT. Amino acid sequence: CASTKGVGGPTGELFF.

This chain joins TRBV6-1 and TRBJ2-7; TRBD2 agrees at 7 bases. Trimming at V came to 7 bases and at J to 4 bases, leaving 7 bases not matched to a gene. Germline CDR1 is MNHNS and CDR2 is SASEGT. CDR3 length: 13 amino acids. CDR3 nucleotide sequence: TGTGCCAGCAACCCAGCGGGGATGTACGAGCAGTACTTC. The encoded protein is CASNPAGMYEQYF.

V usage is TRBV28 and J usage is TRBJ1-2; 9 positions match TRBD1. In germline, CDR1 is MDHEN, CDR2 SYDVKM. Trimming removed 3 bases from V and 6 bases from J; junction bases left unmatched: 11. The CDR3 covers 16 residues. The CDR3 DNA follows: TGTGCCAGCAGTTTTTCCCTTAGACAGGGGGTTGATGGCTACACCTTC. Translated: CASSFSLRQGVDGYTF.

This clonotype occurred many times. The genes are TRBV29-1 and TRBJ2-7; 9 bases match TRBD2. In germline, CDR1 is SQVTM, CDR2 ANQGSEA. V was pared by 4 bases and J by 3 bases, with 7 bases of the junction left unmatched. The CDR3 length is 14 residues. DNA of the CDR3: TGCAGCGTTGCTGGGGCGGGAGGGCGCTACGAGCAGTACTTC. Protein sequence: CSVAGAGGRYEQYF.

J is TRBJ1-1 and V is TRBV6-2 or TRBV6-3; 10 nucleotides align to TRBD1. This CDR3 has 16 residues. The trim removed 0 bases at V and 5 bases at J, leaving 6 bases unmatched. From germline, CDR1 is MNHEY and CDR2 SVGEGT. The CDR3 here is CASSYSKGQGRTEAFF. The CDR3 nucleotides read TGTGCCAGCAGTTACTCGAAGGGACAGGGGAGAACTGAAGCTTTCTTT.

Many counts were recorded for this clonotype. The rearrangement joins TRBV27 to TRBJ1-5; 9 positions agree with TRBD1. J gave up 4 bases and V 0 bases, and 1 base lay outside the gene matches. The germline gives CDR1 MNHEY, CDR2 SMNVEV (reference sequence). The length of the CDR3 is 15 residues. The CDR3 DNA is TGTGCCAGCAGTTTATCCGGGACAGGGAATCAGCCCCAGCATTTT. Its translation is CASSLSGTGNQPQHF.

This sequence joins TRBV29-1 and TRBJ2-5, with 9 bases fitting TRBD2. V dropped 6 bases and J dropped 2; count of bases not matched to a gene: 10. The CDR3 is 15 amino acids. In germline, CDR1 is SQVTM, CDR2 ANQGSEA. The CDR3 bases are TGCAGCGTGACGGGACTAGCAGAAATTCAAGAGACCCAGTACTTC. Its protein is CSVTGLAEIQETQYF.

The chain combines TRBV6-1 with TRBJ2-5; 7 nucleotides agree with TRBD2. The germline CDR1 and CDR2 sequences are MNHNS and SASEGT. The CDR3 contains 14 residues. Trimming took 10 bases from V and 5 from J; bases not matched to a gene: 13. The CDR3 loop reads CATLWGGGMETQYF. In nucleotides, the CDR3 is TGTGCCACTCTCTGGGGGGGAGGGATGGAGACCCAGTACTTC.

This clonotype was counted ten times or more. The chain combines TRBV29-1 with TRBJ1-1, with 8 positions matching TRBD1. The germline gives CDR1 SQVTM, CDR2 ANQGSEA. CDR3 length equals 14 residues. V shed 7 bases, J shed 4 bases, and the junction held 11 bases outside the gene matches. The CDR3 spells CSGGDRSTGTEAFF. CDR3 bases: TGCAGCGGGGGGGACAGGTCGACGGGCACTGAAGCTTTCTTT.

This clonotype was seen a few times. This rearrangement joins TRBV9 to TRBJ2-7, with 8 bases aligning to TRBD1. This CDR3 region has 13 residues. CDR1 and CDR2 (germline): SGDLS, YYNGEE. J lost 3 bases, V lost 4 bases, and 3 bases had no gene match. CDR3 sequence: CASSSTGGYEQYF. CDR3 sequence (DNA): TGTGCCAGCAGCTCTACAGGGGGCTACGAGCAGTACTTC.

This clonotype was observed many times. V usage is TRBV7-2 and J usage is TRBJ2-3; D is ambiguous. The CDR3 consists of 13 residues. Germline V CDR1 and CDR2: SGHTA, FQGNSA. Trimming removed 5 bases at V and 5 bases at J, with 11 bases between. This CDR3 reads CASSPPRLDTQYF. The CDR3 DNA reads TGTGCCAGCAGCCCCCCGAGGTTAGATACGCAGTATTTT.

This rearrangement joins TRBV7-2 to TRBJ2-7; 8 bases agree with TRBD2. The CDR3 spans 15 residues. The J segment lost 3 bases and the V segment lost 1 base, leaving 5 bases of the junction unmatched. Germline CDR1 SGHTA, CDR2 FQGNSA. CDR3 protein: CASSLGLASLYEQYF. CDR3 DNA sequence: TGTGCCAGCAGCTTAGGACTAGCGAGCCTCTACGAGCAGTACTTC.

This clonotype was detected ten times or more. The chain couples TRBV6-5 to TRBJ1-2; no clear D gene. Germline-derived CDR1 and CDR2 are MNHEY and SVGAGI. V was clipped by 6 bases and J by 7 bases, with 15 bases between them. This CDR3 spans 13 amino acids. CDR3 sequence reads: CASSPGLGFGYTF. In DNA, the CDR3 is TGTGCCAGCAGCCCCGGGTTGGGTTTTGGCTACACCTTC.

The chain employs TRBV12-3 or TRBV12-4 and TRBJ2-7; 7 bases match TRBD2. The CDR3 totals 14 residues. With 8 bases clipped from V and 3 bases from J, the junction kept 10 bases outside the gene matches. DNA for the CDR3: TGTGCCAGCGGGAGGGGTGGTCAGTACTACGAGCAGTACTTC. Translating gives CASGRGGQYYEQYF.

At least ten counts were recorded for this clonotype. The J gene is TRBJ1-5, the V gene TRBV12-3 or TRBV12-4; no definite D call. The germline V and J ends were trimmed by 3 bases and 4 bases, with 10 bases remaining between them. The CDR3 runs 14 residues. The CDR3 region has the DNA TGTGCCAGCAGTTTGGCGACGCCAAATCAGCCCCAGCATTTT. Translating gives CASSLATPNQPQHF.

Ten or more counts support this clonotype. This chain uses TRBV30 with TRBJ2-4; no reliable D call. The CDR3 sequence is 18 residues long. V lost 2 bases to trimming and J lost 0 bases, with 20 bases between them. CDR1 GTSNPN and CDR2 SVGIG come from the germline V gene (reference sequence). The CDR3 loop is CAWSNSMGGRLAKNIQYF. The CDR3 DNA reads TGTGCCTGGAGTAACTCCATGGGCGGAAGACTAGCCAAAAACATTCAGTACTTC.

This clonotype was counted many times. The chain links TRBV13 to TRBJ2-7; D could derive from TRBD1 or TRBD2 (6 bases each). CDR3 size: 16 residues. CDR1 and CDR2 from the germline V gene are PRHDT and FYEKMQ (reference sequence). V dropped 5 bases and J dropped 5 bases, with 22 bases sitting between them. CDR3 sequence: CASSPTGLLGGDEQYF. As DNA, the CDR3 is TGTGCCAGCAGCCCGACCGGACTCTTGGGGGGCGACGAGCAGTACTTC.

This chain connects TRBV15 to TRBJ1-5; D is undetermined. The germline V gene has CDR1 LNHNV and CDR2 YYDKDF (reference sequence). The CDR3 length is 14 residues. V was cut by 0 bases and J by 5 bases, with 8 bases left in between. The CDR3 sequence: CATSRDPEYQPQHF. In DNA, the CDR3 is TGTGCCACCAGCAGAGATCCGGAGTATCAGCCCCAGCATTTT. The complete variable domain, with remaining parts taken from reference TRBV15 and TRBJ1-5, reads DAMVIQNPRYQVTQFGKPVTLSCSQTLNHNVMYWYQQKSSQAPKLLFHYYDKDFNNEADTPDNFQSRRPNTSFCFLDIRSPGLGDTAMYLCATSRDPEYQPQHFGDGTRLSIL.

Ten or more counts support this clonotype. V usage is TRBV24-1 and J usage is TRBJ1-2; tentatively, D is TRBD1 (6 bases). CDR1 and CDR2 (germline): KGHDR, SFDVKD. V gave up 5 bases and J gave up 3 bases, with 18 bases separating them. The CDR3 sequence is 16 residues long. The CDR3 sequence: CATSAATGSGDYGYTF. The CDR3 DNA reads TGTGCCACCAGTGCCGCGACAGGTTCGGGCGACTATGGCTACACCTTC.

This clonotype was found many times. V and J are TRBV30 and TRBJ1-2; D is uncertain. The CDR3 sequence is 13 residues long. Germline CDR1 is GTSNPN and CDR2 is SVGIG (reference sequence). V lost 1 base, J lost 4 bases, and 10 bases lay in between. The CDR3 region is CAWSGEGLYGYTF. The DNA of the CDR3 is TGTGCCTGGAGTGGAGAGGGTCTCTATGGCTACACCTTC.

This clonotype showed up many times. The chain couples TRBV4-1 to TRBJ2-4; no clear D. Germline-derived CDR1 and CDR2 are MGHRA and YSYEKL. V gave up 0 bases and J gave up 2 bases, with 17 bases separating them. CDR3 length equals 18 residues. This CDR3 reads CASSQDRIGHMTKNIQYF. The CDR3 DNA sequence: TGCGCCAGCAGCCAAGATAGGATTGGGCACATGACCAAAAACATTCAGTACTTC.

The chain couples TRBV6-2 or TRBV6-3 to TRBJ1-5, with D tentatively TRBD1 (6 bases). The CDR3 is 16 amino acids. CDR1 and CDR2 from the germline V gene are MNHEY and SVGEGT. V was pared by 5 bases and J by 2 bases, with 16 bases between. In nucleotides, the CDR3 is TGTGCCAGCAGTCGTTCGGGGGGCGGGGGCAATCAGCCCCAGCATTTT. This gives the protein CASSRSGGGGNQPQHF.

This chain joins TRBV6-5 and TRBJ2-7; D tentatively fits TRBD1 or TRBD2 (5 bases each). Germline V gene lookup returns CDR1 MNHEY and CDR2 SVGAGI. The CDR3 runs to 17 residues. V lost 0 bases and J lost 4, with 19 bases in between. The CDR3 DNA sequence: TGTGCCAGCAGTTACTCGCGGGCAAAGGGGATGATTTACGAGCAGTACTTC. Translation gives CASSYSRAKGMIYEQYF.